Shown below are 21 T cell receptor beta chains from a single sample sequenced in a study of cytomegalovirus exposure and HLA in healthy donors (dated by TCRdb to about 2017). Receptor amplification or capture employed the immunoSEQ multiplex PCR assay. The multiplex PCR relied on a mix of 60 forward primers for TCR Vbeta segments and 13 reverse primers for TCR Jbeta segments. This is the immuneACCESS table as TCRdb keeps it, with only in-frame sequences that have V and J called. A part of the clones is gone; compared with another copy, unresolved V genes explain less than half, and the rest is unexplained. This sample gives 200,000 to 250,000 clones in total; more than 60% of them show up just once. Roughly 1.9% of the sample comes from the top ten. Sequenced sample: PBMCs. All receptors derive from a woman in her twenties or thirties in good health and CMV-seronegative.

Here the CDR3 reads CASSQGQGEDIQYF. DNA for the CDR3: TGCGCCAGCAGCCAAGGACAGGGGGAAGACATTCAGTACTTC. The genes are TRBV4-1 and TRBJ2-4, with TRBD1 identical over 9 bases. Germline V lookup: CDR1 MGHRA, CDR2 YSYEKL. The ends lost 1 base at V and 8 bases at J; junction bases unmatched: 3. The CDR3 covers 14 residues.

V usage is TRBV27 and J usage is TRBJ1-5, with D perhaps TRBD1 (6 bases). V was trimmed by 5 bases and J by 4 bases, leaving 12 bases between them. Germline V CDR1 and CDR2: MNHEY, SMNVEV (reference sequence). The CDR3 is 14 residues long. Here the CDR3 DNA reads TGTGCCAGCAGTCACTTGGACAGTAATCAGCCCCAGCATTTT. It codes for CASSHLDSNQPQHF.

The chain links TRBV5-4 to TRBJ2-7; TRBD2 matches 9 bases. The CDR3 has 15 residues. V trimming: 1 base; J trimming: 4 bases; junction bases outside the gene matches: 6. Germline CDR1 is SGHNT and CDR2 is YYREEE (reference sequence). CDR3 in DNA: TGTGCCAGCAGCTTGAGGGCGGGAGGGCCATACGAGCAGTACTTC. This encodes CASSLRAGGPYEQYF.

Here the CDR3 reads CASSLAAGQSYGYTF. In DNA, the CDR3 is TGTGCCAGCAGCTTGGCCGCGGGCCAATCCTATGGCTACACCTTC. The chain uses TRBV5-4 and TRBJ1-2, with D unresolved. Germline CDR1 is SGHNT and CDR2 is YYREEE (reference sequence). Trimming removed 0 bases at V and 4 bases at J, with 13 bases between. The CDR3 runs to 15 residues.

CDR3 loop: CAWTRGGDQKLFF. Written as DNA, the CDR3 is TGTGCCTGGACGAGGGGGGGGGACCAAAAACTGTTTTTT. This chain joins TRBV30 and TRBJ1-4, with D perhaps TRBD1 (6 bases). The germline V and J ends were trimmed by 4 bases and 9 bases, with 15 bases remaining between them. CDR3 length equals 13 residues. Looked up from germline, CDR1 is GTSNPN and CDR2 is SVGIG (reference sequence). Based on the CDR3 plus reference TRBV30 and TRBJ1-4, the full variable domain is SQTIHQWPATLVQPVGSPLSLECTVEGTSNPNLYWYRQAAGRGLQLLFYSVGIGQISSEVPQNLSASRPQDRQFILSSKKLLLSDSGFYLCAWTRGGDQKLFFGSGTQLSVL.

This chain links TRBV27 with TRBJ1-1; the match to TRBD1 covers 7 bases. The V segment lost 2 bases and the J segment 5 bases; nucleotides outside the gene matches: 8. Germline CDR1 is MNHEY and CDR2 is SMNVEV (reference sequence). CDR3 length: 15 residues. CDR3 nucleotides: TGTGCCAGCAGTTTAATGTTCCAGGGGGAGACTGAAGCTTTCTTT. It specifies CASSLMFQGETEAFF.

This sequence joins TRBV6-5 and TRBJ2-1, with 10 bases lining up with TRBD2. This CDR3 has 15 residues. After removal of 4 bases from V and 8 bases from J, the junction contained 8 bases not matched to a gene. CDR1 and CDR2 from the germline V gene are MNHEY and SVGAGI. The CDR3 reads CASSLSASGGYEQFF. The CDR3 region has the DNA TGTGCCAGCAGTTTATCTGCTAGCGGGGGATATGAGCAGTTCTTC.

The chain has TRBV7-2 and TRBJ2-5, with 13 bases that match TRBD2. The J call is in doubt because the DNA end fits TRBJ2-7 better. Per the germline V gene, CDR1 is SGHTA and CDR2 is FQGNSA. The CDR3 consists of 18 residues. Here the CDR3 reads CASSLARTSGSESYEQYF. The CDR3 coding sequence is TGTGCCAGCAGCTTAGCGCGGACTAGCGGGAGTGAGTCCTACGAGCAGTACTTC.

The genes are TRBV11-2 and TRBJ2-5, with no clear D. V was cut by 5 bases and J by 4 bases, with 5 bases left in between. Germline CDR1 is SGHAT and CDR2 is FQNNGV. The CDR3 sequence is 11 residues long. The CDR3: CASSAGETQYF. CDR3 DNA: TGTGCCAGCAGCGCAGGAGAGACCCAGTACTTC.

This rearrangement joins TRBV5-1 to TRBJ2-5; 7 bases align to TRBD2. The V gene end was trimmed by 2 bases and the J gene end by 4 bases; junction bases not matched to a gene: 11. CDR3 length: 16 amino acids. The V gene's germline CDR1 is SGHRS and CDR2 YFSETQ. The CDR3 region has the DNA TGCGCCAGCAGCTTTGCTAGCGGAACGACGGGAGAGACCCAGTACTTC. It is translated as CASSFASGTTGETQYF. Full variable domain (missing parts from reference TRBV5-1 and TRBJ2-5): KAGVTQTPRYLIKTRGQQVTLSCSPISGHRSVSWYQQTPGQGLQFLFEYFSETQRNKGNFPGRFSGRQFSNSRSEMNVSTLELGDSALYLCASSFASGTTGETQYFGPGTRLLVL.

The V and J genes are TRBV18 and TRBJ2-2; 9 bases align to TRBD1. The CDR3 is 16 residues long. V lost 1 base to trimming and J lost 7 bases; unmatched junction nucleotides: 7. CDR1 is KGHSH, CDR2 LQKENI, per germline. The CDR3 protein is CASSPLVQGAGGELFF. The CDR3 nucleotides read TGTGCCAGCTCACCACTTGTACAGGGGGCCGGCGGGGAGCTGTTTTTT. Supplemented by reference TRBV18 and TRBJ2-2, the full variable domain reads NAGVMQNPRHLVRRRGQEARLRCSPMKGHSHVYWYRQLPEEGLKFMVYLQKENIIDESGMPKERFSAEFPKEGPSILRIQQVVRGDSAAYFCASSPLVQGAGGELFFGEGSRLTVL.

This chain connects TRBV29-1 to TRBJ2-3; TRBD2 aligns across 12 bases. V shed 3 bases, J shed 3 bases, and the junction held 7 bases outside the gene matches. In germline, CDR1 is SQVTM, CDR2 ANQGSEA. The CDR3 runs to 16 residues. CDR3 bases: TGCAGCGTTGAGGCTAGCGGGGGGGCCTTTACAGATACGCAGTATTTT. It codes for CSVEASGGAFTDTQYF.

The rearrangement uses TRBV4-2 and TRBJ2-2, with 10 bases matching TRBD2. Losses at the gene ends were 3 bases for V and 7 bases for J; bases not matched to a gene: 17. CDR1 is LGHNA, CDR2 YNFKEQ, per germline. This CDR3 contains 19 residues. CDR3 in amino acids: CASSQGGWSALAGVGELFF. The CDR3 bases are TGTGCCAGCAGCCAGGGGGGCTGGTCCGCGCTAGCGGGGGTCGGGGAGCTGTTTTTT.

The chain employs TRBV7-6 and TRBJ2-3; tentatively, D is TRBD1 (7 bases). Germline loops: CDR1 SGHVS, CDR2 FNYEAQ. V was pared by 1 base and J by 5 bases, with 10 bases between. The length of the CDR3 is 14 residues. CDR3 in DNA: TGTGCCAGCAGCTTAGTCAGGGGGGTAGATACGCAGTATTTT. Translated: CASSLVRGVDTQYF. Full variable domain (remainder filled in from reference TRBV7-6 and TRBJ2-3): GAGVSQSPRYKVTKRGQDVALRCDPISGHVSLYWYRQALGQGPEFLTYFNYEAQQDKSGLPNDRFSAERPEGSISTLTIQRTEQRDSAMYRCASSLVRGVDTQYFGPGTRLTVL.

The chain joins TRBV27 to TRBJ1-2; D is possibly TRBD1 (5 bases). V lost 4 bases to trimming and J lost 7 bases, with 7 bases between them. The length of the CDR3 is 11 residues. CDR1 MNHEY and CDR2 SMNVEV come from the germline V gene (reference sequence). DNA of the CDR3: TGTGCCAGCAGTTCAGGGTTTGGCTACACCTTC. Translated: CASSSGFGYTF.

The count of this clone is one. The chain is built from TRBV6-5 and TRBJ2-1, with D maybe TRBD2 (6 bases). The CDR3 length is 14 residues. Germline V CDR1 and CDR2: MNHEY, SVGAGI. Between the trimmed V and J ends, which lost 6 bases and 1 base, there was a span of 10 bases. CDR3 in amino acids: CASRKAGSYNEQFF. The CDR3 DNA sequence: TGTGCCAGCAGGAAGGCGGGGTCCTACAATGAGCAGTTCTTC.

The chain combines TRBV2 with TRBJ1-2, with a tentative D call TRBD1 (5 bases). Per the germline V gene, CDR1 is SNHLY and CDR2 is FYNNEI. This CDR3 is 15 amino acids long. Trimming shortened V by 1 base and J by 6 bases, and 15 bases separated the two germline ends. The CDR3 loop is CASSEEVGRVHGYTF. The DNA of the CDR3 is TGTGCCAGCAGTGAAGAGGTAGGCAGGGTCCATGGCTACACCTTC.

The chain employs TRBV6-6 and TRBJ1-3, with TRBD1 identical over 9 bases. Unmatched junction bases numbered 1, after V lost 4 bases and J lost 3 bases. The CDR3 sequence is 14 residues long. The germline CDR1 and CDR2 sequences are MNHNY and SVGAGI (reference sequence). The CDR3 sequence: CASSWDRVGNTIYF. CDR3 DNA sequence: TGTGCCAGCAGTTGGGACAGGGTTGGAAACACCATATATTTT.

This clone was observed a single time. The rearrangement uses TRBV18 and TRBJ2-5, with D possibly matching TRBD2 (6 bases). Germline CDR1 KGHSH, CDR2 LQKENI. The ends were cut back, 0 bases at V and 0 bases at J, with 14 bases in the middle. CDR3 length: 17 residues. This CDR3 is CASSPPRLGVNQETQYF. CDR3 nucleotides: TGTGCCAGCTCACCACCGAGACTAGGGGTGAACCAAGAGACCCAGTACTTC.

A word on this clone: The junction differs from germline at one of its ends, possibly a read error. This chain uses TRBV7-6 with TRBJ2-5, with a weak D call TRBD2 (5 bases). Germline CDR1 and CDR2: SGHVS and FNYEAQ. This CDR3 is 14 amino acids long. The CDR3 reads CASSFQSGEETQYF. The DNA for the CDR3 is TGTGCTAGCAGTTTCCAATCCGGGGAAGAGACCCAGTACTTC.

The sample holds a few counts of this clone. This chain links TRBV20-1 with TRBJ2-3; D is ambiguous. Germline V gene lookup returns CDR1 DFQATT and CDR2 SNEGSKA (reference sequence). This CDR3 is 11 amino acids long. The V end was cut by 5 bases, the J end by 6 bases, with 9 bases between. The chain's CDR3 is CSAQLGDTQYF. The CDR3 nucleotides read TGCAGTGCTCAACTCGGGGATACGCAGTATTTT.